This T cell receptor beta chain was retrieved from a study of neurological immune-mediated disorders. MiXCR, applied by TCRdb to the 5' RACE reads, yields one record per CDR3 protein. The sample carries around 130,000 distinct CDR3 sequences, roughly 3.4% recorded once. The CDR3 consists of 17 residues. The V gene's germline CDR1 is SGHVS and CDR2 FQNEAQ. Trimming pared 6 bases from V and 2 bases from J, leaving 22 bases between. This clonotype came up many times. The material sequenced was PBMCs. This clonotype originated in a woman younger than 45 with multiple sclerosis. This rearrangement joins TRBV7-8 to TRBJ2-5, with D hard to call. DNA for the CDR3: TGTGCCAGCAGTGCGGCCCCCGGTAGGAGCCTACAAGAGACCCAGTACTTC. Translated: CASSAAPGRSLQETQYF.